The 9 T cell receptor beta chains listed next were all sequenced from one sample in a study of post-analysis software for immune sequencing data. Study conclusions and caveats: TRBV5-6, TRBV5-1 and TRBV20-1 belonged to a set of about five TRBV segments that were more frequent in patients than controls.

These receptors lack a known antigen. Unique molecular identifiers were carried by the TCR beta cDNA libraries. MiXCR was run by TCRdb on the PCR reads, yielding one entry per CDR3 protein. The sample yields approximately 770,000 distinct CDR3 sequences, about 43% seen once. The sample taken for sequencing was blood. These receptors originate from a girl aged 5-17 years with multiple sclerosis.

The sample holds one count of this clonotype. The chain recombines TRBV6-6 with TRBJ2-2; TRBD1 aligns across 8 bases. CDR1 is MNHNY and CDR2 is SVGAGI in the germline V gene (reference sequence). CDR3 length: 15 amino acids. J lost 7 bases, V lost 5 bases, and 9 bases had no gene match. CDR3 coding DNA: TGTGCCAGCAGTCCATGGACAGGGTGGGACGGGGAGCTGTTTTTT. Protein: CASSPWTGWDGELFF.

This clonotype was detected a few times. The chain joins TRBV6-4 to TRBJ2-1; 7 bases match TRBD2. The CDR3 has 15 residues. The germline gives CDR1 MRHNA, CDR2 SNTAGT. With 2 bases clipped from V and 7 bases from J, the junction kept 8 bases outside the gene matches. In nucleotides, the CDR3 is TGTGCCAGCAGTGACGGTCTAGCGGAGGGGAATGAGCAGTTCTTC. As protein: CASSDGLAEGNEQFF.

This sequence joins TRBV7-3 and TRBJ2-3; either TRBD1 or TRBD2 may supply D (6 bases each). The CDR3 has 14 residues. The germline gives CDR1 SGHTA, CDR2 FQGTGA. The germline V and J ends were trimmed by 5 bases and 2 bases, with 11 bases remaining between them. The CDR3 sequence: CASSPRGATDTQYF. The CDR3 DNA reads TGTGCCAGCAGCCCGAGGGGGGCCACAGATACGCAGTATTTT.

This clonotype was seen a handful of times. This sequence joins TRBV12-3 or TRBV12-4 and TRBJ1-1; D remains ambiguous. The V and J ends lost 4 bases and 10 bases respectively, with 13 bases between them. The CDR3 sequence is 12 residues long. The CDR3 nucleotides read TGTGCCAGCAGTTCAGGCAGGACGGCAGCTTTCTTT. Amino acids: CASSSGRTAAFF.

The chain joins TRBV24-1 to TRBJ2-3; 9 positions agree with TRBD2. The CDR3 covers 16 residues. CDR1 is KGHDR, CDR2 SFDVKD, per germline. V trimming: 2 bases; J trimming: 2 bases; junction bases outside the gene matches: 4. Written as DNA, the CDR3 is TGTGCCACCAGTGATTCGTCTAGCGGGGTCACAGATACGCAGTATTTT. It is translated as CATSDSSSGVTDTQYF.

The chain couples TRBV12-3 or TRBV12-4 to TRBJ1-1; a possible D gene is TRBD1 (5 bases). CDR3 length: 14 amino acids. The V end was cut by 5 bases, the J end by 3 bases, with 13 bases between. CDR3 region: CASSPGTPDTEAFF. CDR3 coding DNA: TGTGCCAGCAGTCCCGGGACCCCCGACACTGAAGCTTTCTTT.

This sequence joins TRBV20-1 and TRBJ2-3, with 12 bases that match TRBD2. The CDR3 is 18 residues long. The junction had 10 bases not matched to a gene; V was cut back by 1 base and J by 2 bases. CDR1 and CDR2 from the germline V gene are DFQATT and SNEGSKA (reference sequence). In DNA, the CDR3 is TGCAGTGCTAGAGGACTAGCGGGAGCAGGGGGGCCCACAGATACGCAGTATTTT. This encodes CSARGLAGAGGPTDTQYF.

The J gene is TRBJ2-7, the V gene TRBV15; D possibly matches TRBD1 or TRBD2 (6 bases each). From germline, CDR1 is LNHNV and CDR2 YYDKDF (reference sequence). The CDR3 is 15 residues long. Deletions cut 0 bases from V and 6 bases from J, with 15 bases between. The DNA of the CDR3 is TGTGCCACCAGCAGAGAACCGGGGGCGGGAAGCGAGCAGTACTTC. This sequence encodes CATSREPGAGSEQYF.

The table lists this clonotype with a few counts. The chain recombines TRBV5-5 with TRBJ2-3; 10 bases line up with TRBD2. The germline V gene has CDR1 SGHKS and CDR2 YYEKEE (reference sequence). The CDR3 is 15 residues long. V gave up 2 bases and J gave up 4 bases; unmatched junction bases: 4. CDR3 in DNA: TGTGCCAGCAGCTTCGGACTAGCGGAAGCAGATACGCAGTATTTT. Translation: CASSFGLAEADTQYF.